Here is one T cell receptor beta chain with its context. As yet, its antigen is unknown. V lost 0 bases and J 0 bases, leaving 8 bases between the germline ends. Germline CDR1 reads LGHNA; CDR2 reads YSLEER. This CDR3 has 15 residues. The data were taken from a study of cytomegalovirus exposure and HLA in healthy donors. General study findings and limits: About 87% or about 30% of the time was how often most TCR beta V segments were productive, according to an earlier analysis. In a later analysis, donors in an Asian-associated ancestry cluster reportedly had fewer N-insertions in productive TCRs than the cohort mean.

Use of 60 Vbeta and 13 Jbeta primers characterized the PCR. As handled by the study authors: Unique TCR beta chains totaled around 86 million in a later count, with around 11 million of them shared. The data were produced by immunoSEQ multiplex PCR, yet TCRdb's version contains in-frame clones alone and is incomplete. That table furnishes V, J and clone size, whereas the DNA furnished D and trimming. Here the sample spans 150,000 to 200,000 clones, approximately 81% being singletons. The receptor was derived from a man younger than 35 in good health and CMV-seropositive. Sequences were obtained from PBMCs. This chain links TRBV4-3 with TRBJ1-1, with unresolved D. CDR3 DNA sequence: TGCGCCAGCAGCCAAGATCGTTCGGTGAACACTGAAGCTTTCTTT. Translation: CASSQDRSVNTEAFF.